Sequencing of this T cell receptor beta chain was carried out in a study of T cells after posttransplantation cyclophosphamide. Sampled 1 year posttransplant, controls received myeloablative marrow transplants, methotrexate and a calcineurin inhibitor. TCRdb's table, derived via immunoSEQ multiplex PCR, lists solely in-frame clones and lacks some. Of more than 15,000 clones listed, about 85% were seen once; the top ten hold 25% to 30%. Germline values: CDR1 MGHRA, CDR2 YSYEKL. This CDR3 has 15 amino acids. Losses at the gene ends were 1 base for V and 2 bases for J; bases not matched to a gene: 5. The material sequenced was PBMCs, taken after allogeneic stem cell transplant with calcineurin inhibitor and methotrexate. The origin of this receptor is a female patient in her late teens or twenties who received an allogeneic stem cell transplant from an unrelated donor, was CMV-positive, and had acute and chronic GVHD. Some T cells may be graft donor cells. The chain joins TRBV4-1 to TRBJ2-7, with 7 bases identical to TRBD1. The CDR3 bases are TGCGCCAGCAGCCAAGCCCGGGACAGACCCTACGAGCAGTACTTC. It encodes CASSQARDRPYEQYF.